Listed below are T cell receptor beta chains from one sample, sequenced in a study of cytomegalovirus exposure and HLA in healthy donors. TCRdb's copy holds only in-frame clones and misses some; the assay was immunoSEQ multiplex PCR. The sample gives 100,000 to 150,000 clones, 70% to 80% of which show up once; around 1.6% is in the top ten. Specimen: PBMCs. Receptors originate from a female donor in good health and CMV-seronegative. The CDR3 runs from the conserved cysteine through the conserved F or W. Fields, in order: D gene, J gene, V gene, clone size, CDR3 DNA, CDR3 protein. D genes are given only for firm matches. The size of a clone is reported for some rows only, either as once, few or many, or as a class for expanded clones.

d_gene: TRBD1
j_gene: TRBJ1-5
v_gene: TRBV7-2
abundance: NA
CDR3nt: TGTGCCAGCAGCCTGACAGGGGGCGCGGCCCAGCCCCAGCATTTT
CDR3aa: CASSLTGGAAQPQHF

d_gene: TRBD1
j_gene: TRBJ2-6
v_gene: TRBV28
abundance: NA
CDR3nt: TGTGCCAGCAGCCCGGCCAGGGACAGCTCTGGGGCCAACGTCCTGACTTTC
CDR3aa: CASSPARDSSGANVLTF

d_gene: NA
j_gene: TRBJ2-2
v_gene: TRBV7-3
abundance: NA
CDR3nt: TGTGCCAGCAGCCCTGACAGAATCGCGAACACCGGGGAGCTGTTTTTT
CDR3aa: CASSPDRIANTGELFF

d_gene: TRBD2
j_gene: TRBJ2-7
v_gene: TRBV5-1
abundance: NA
CDR3nt: TGCGCCAGCAGCCTCCATGGGACTAGCGGGAGTAGTGGCGAGCAGTACTTC
CDR3aa: CASSLHGTSGSSGEQYF

d_gene: NA
j_gene: TRBJ2-1
v_gene: TRBV2
abundance: NA
CDR3nt: TGTGCCAGCAGTGAAGTGCGCGGGCCTTACAATGAGCAGTTCTTC
CDR3aa: CASSEVRGPYNEQFF

d_gene: TRBD1
j_gene: TRBJ2-7
v_gene: TRBV29-1
abundance: few
CDR3nt: TGCAGCGTTGAAGCCCGGGACAGTCTCTACGAGCAGTACTTC
CDR3aa: CSVEARDSLYEQYF

d_gene: TRBD2
j_gene: TRBJ2-1
v_gene: TRBV27
abundance: few
CDR3nt: TGTGCCAGCAATCTCGGGACTAGCGGTACCTACAATGAGCAGTTCTTC
CDR3aa: CASNLGTSGTYNEQFF

d_gene: TRBD2
j_gene: TRBJ2-5
v_gene: TRBV29-1
abundance: NA
CDR3nt: TGCAGCGTTGTGCTAGCGGGAGAACAAGAGACCCAGTACTTC
CDR3aa: CSVVLAGEQETQYF

d_gene: NA
j_gene: TRBJ1-2
v_gene: TRBV25-1
abundance: NA
CDR3nt: TGTGCCAGCAGTTCCGGGAGGACCTATGGCTACACCTTC
CDR3aa: CASSSGRTYGYTF

d_gene: NA
j_gene: TRBJ1-3
v_gene: TRBV7-7
abundance: few
CDR3nt: TGTGCCAGCAGCCCCGACCAGGGTAATGGAAACACCATATATTTT
CDR3aa: CASSPDQGNGNTIYF

d_gene: NA
j_gene: TRBJ2-3
v_gene: TRBV14
abundance: NA
CDR3nt: TGTGCCAGCAGCCAAGAGGAGTGGGTTGGCTACCTGAGCACAGATACGCAGTATTTT
CDR3aa: CASSQEEWVGYLSTDTQYF

d_gene: NA
j_gene: TRBJ1-2
v_gene: TRBV19
abundance: once
CDR3nt: TGTGCCAGTAGTTGGACATCCTCCAACTATGGCTACACCTTC
CDR3aa: CASSWTSSNYGYTF

d_gene: TRBD2
j_gene: TRBJ2-1
v_gene: TRBV7-3
abundance: few
CDR3nt: TGTGCCAGCAGCTTGGGACTAGCGAGCTACAATGAGCAGTTCTTC
CDR3aa: CASSLGLASYNEQFF

d_gene: TRBD1
j_gene: TRBJ2-7
v_gene: TRBV27
abundance: NA
CDR3nt: TGTGCCAGCAGTTGGGGACAGGGTACCCCCCACGAGCAGTACTTC
CDR3aa: CASSWGQGTPHEQYF

d_gene: TRBD1
j_gene: TRBJ2-2
v_gene: TRBV11-1
abundance: NA
CDR3nt: TGTGCCAGCAGCTTGGACAGGGTGGACGGGGAGCTGTTTTTT
CDR3aa: CASSLDRVDGELFF

d_gene: NA
j_gene: TRBJ1-1
v_gene: TRBV14
abundance: NA
CDR3nt: TGTGCCAGCAGCCAAGGACAGTTTGCGTACACTGAAGCTTTCTTT
CDR3aa: CASSQGQFAYTEAFF

d_gene: NA
j_gene: TRBJ2-7
v_gene: TRBV2
abundance: NA
CDR3nt: TGTGCCAGCAGTCTAGAGGCCTACGAGCAGTACTTC
CDR3aa: CASSLEAYEQYF

d_gene: TRBD1
j_gene: TRBJ1-2
v_gene: TRBV7-2
abundance: NA
CDR3nt: TGTGCCAGCAGCTTCGACAGGGCCTATGGCTACACCTTC
CDR3aa: CASSFDRAYGYTF